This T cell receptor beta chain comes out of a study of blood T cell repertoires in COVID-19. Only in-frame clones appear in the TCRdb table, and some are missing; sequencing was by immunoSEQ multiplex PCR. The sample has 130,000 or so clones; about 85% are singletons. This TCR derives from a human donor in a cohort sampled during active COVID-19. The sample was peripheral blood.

CDR3 nucleotide sequence: TGTGCCAGCAGTCCGGCGACAGGGTCCAATCAGCCCCAGCATTTT. It yields the protein CASSPATGSNQPQHF. V gene TRBV28 combines with J gene TRBJ1-5; 7 nucleotides agree with TRBD1. J was trimmed by 3 bases and V by 5 bases; bases with no gene match: 7. The V gene's germline CDR1 is MDHEN and CDR2 SYDVKM. The CDR3 extends over 15 amino acids.